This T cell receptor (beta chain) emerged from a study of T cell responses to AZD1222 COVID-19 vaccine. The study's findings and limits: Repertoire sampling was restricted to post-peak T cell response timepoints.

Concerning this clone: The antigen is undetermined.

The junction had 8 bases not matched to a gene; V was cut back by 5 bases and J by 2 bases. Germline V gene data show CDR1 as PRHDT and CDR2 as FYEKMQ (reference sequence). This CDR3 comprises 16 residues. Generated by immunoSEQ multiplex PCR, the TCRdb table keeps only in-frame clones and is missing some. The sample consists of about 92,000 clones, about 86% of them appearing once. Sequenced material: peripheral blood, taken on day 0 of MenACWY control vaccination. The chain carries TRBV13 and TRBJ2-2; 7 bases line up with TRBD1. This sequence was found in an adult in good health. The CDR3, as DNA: TGTGCCAGCAGCCCGAGGACAGGCCTCAACACCGGGGAGCTGTTTTTT. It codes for CASSPRTGLNTGELFF.